This T cell receptor beta chain appears in the sequencing data of a study of cytomegalovirus exposure and HLA in healthy donors. Turning to the study itself: Roughly 80 million unique TCRs from HLA-typed donors made up an early data release. 81% of 350 to 400 genotyped donors fell in the Caucasian-associated ancestry cluster.

Comment on this clone: Its cognate antigen is unknown.

Study-wide points: Productive rates of about 87% or about 30% were seen for most TCR beta V segments in an earlier analysis.

Researchers ran the PCR with 60 Vbeta and 13 Jbeta primers. The data were produced by immunoSEQ multiplex PCR, yet TCRdb's version contains in-frame clones alone and is incomplete. The sample features more than 95,000 clones, with 2.2% in its top ten. Sample: PBMCs. This sequence originates from a man in his forties in good health and CMV-seronegative.

The CDR3 DNA sequence: TGTGCCATCACCCGGACAGAGAACACTGAAGCTTTCTTT. Translated, it gives CAITRTENTEAFF. The chain joins TRBV10-3 to TRBJ1-1, with TRBD1 as a possible D gene (6 bases). Per the germline V gene, CDR1 is ENHRY and CDR2 is SYGVKD. This CDR3 is built from 13 residues. The V end lost 7 bases, the J end lost 1 base, and 10 bases lay between the germline ends.